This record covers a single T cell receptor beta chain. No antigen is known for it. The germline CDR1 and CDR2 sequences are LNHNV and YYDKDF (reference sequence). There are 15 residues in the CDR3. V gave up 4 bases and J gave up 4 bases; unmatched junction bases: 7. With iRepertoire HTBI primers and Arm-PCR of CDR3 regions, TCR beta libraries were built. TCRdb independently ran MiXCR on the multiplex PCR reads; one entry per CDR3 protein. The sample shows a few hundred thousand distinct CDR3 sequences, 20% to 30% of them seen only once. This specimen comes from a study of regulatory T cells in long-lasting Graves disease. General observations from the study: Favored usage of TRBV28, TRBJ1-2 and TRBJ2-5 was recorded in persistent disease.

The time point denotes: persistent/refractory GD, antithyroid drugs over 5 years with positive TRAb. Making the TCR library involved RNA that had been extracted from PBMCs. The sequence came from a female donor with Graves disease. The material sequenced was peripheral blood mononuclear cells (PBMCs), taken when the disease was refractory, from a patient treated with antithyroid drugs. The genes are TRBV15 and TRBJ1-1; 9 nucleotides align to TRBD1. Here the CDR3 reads CATSTGTGISTEAFF. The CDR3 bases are TGTGCCACCAGCACAGGGACAGGGATTTCCACTGAAGCTTTCTTT.